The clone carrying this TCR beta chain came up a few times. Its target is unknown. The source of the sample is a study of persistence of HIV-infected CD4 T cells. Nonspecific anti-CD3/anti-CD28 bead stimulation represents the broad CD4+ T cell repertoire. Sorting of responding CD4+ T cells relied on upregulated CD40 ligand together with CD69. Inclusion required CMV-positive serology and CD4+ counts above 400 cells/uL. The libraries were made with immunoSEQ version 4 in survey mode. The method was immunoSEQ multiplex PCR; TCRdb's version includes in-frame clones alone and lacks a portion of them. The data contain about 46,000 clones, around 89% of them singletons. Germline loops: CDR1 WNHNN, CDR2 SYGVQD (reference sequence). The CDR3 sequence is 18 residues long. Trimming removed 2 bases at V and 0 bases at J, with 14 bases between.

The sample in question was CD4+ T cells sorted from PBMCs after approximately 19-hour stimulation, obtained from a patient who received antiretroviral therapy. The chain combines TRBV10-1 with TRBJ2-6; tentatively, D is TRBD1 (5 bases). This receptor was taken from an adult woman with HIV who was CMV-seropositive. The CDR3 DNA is TGCGCCAGCAGTGAGACGGCAATAGGGGCCTCTGGGGCCAACGTCCTGACTTTC. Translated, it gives CASSETAIGASGANVLTF.